The rows below give T cell receptor beta chains drawn from one sample of a study of cytotoxic CD8 clonotypes in ibrutinib-treated CLL. The data were produced by immunoSEQ multiplex PCR, yet TCRdb's version contains in-frame clones alone and is incomplete. The table has some 14,000 clones, roughly 76% seen once. The source material was PBMCs, sampled before ibrutinib treatment. These receptors all stem from a human donor with chronic lymphocytic leukemia. CDR3s leave out the opening cysteine and the closing phenylalanine or tryptophan.

J,V,CDR3
TRBJ1-1,TRBV6-6,ASSRQNTEAF
TRBJ2-7,TRBV28,ASSLGGLAYEQY
TRBJ2-2,TRBV7-3,ASSLNTDAGELF
TRBJ2-2,TRBV7-2,ASSLYSAGELF
TRBJ2-3,TRBV9,ASSVRGGTSTDTQY
TRBJ2-5,TRBV10-2,ASSILGETQY
TRBJ1-6,TRBV5-1,ASSREEGGSPLH
TRBJ2-5,TRBV6-6,ASRPLAGQETQY
TRBJ1-5,TRBV11-1,ASSSGGSQPQH
TRBJ2-7,TRBV27,ASSLGGGPEQY
TRBJ1-3,TRBV28,ASSPRDTIY
TRBJ2-6,TRBV6-6,ASSGGEAGANVLT
TRBJ2-5,TRBV10-1,ANRTGPFCETQY
TRBJ1-2,TRBV6-1,ASRTGRAGYT
TRBJ2-5,TRBV7-3,ASSEQGSQETQY
TRBJ2-7,TRBV18,ASSPGTGGYEQY
TRBJ2-5,TRBV27,ASSLWSGETQY
TRBJ1-5,TRBV7-8,ASSRGLGGNQPQH
TRBJ2-5,TRBV2,ASSRTGTPETQY
TRBJ1-1,TRBV7-3,ASSLGGRTEAF
TRBJ1-6,TRBV27,ASSLEGRGAYNSPLH
TRBJ2-5,TRBV18,ASSPGTGFQETQY
TRBJ2-3,TRBV7-2,ASSRGSGGPTDTQY
TRBJ2-3,TRBV9,ASSDGTSGHTDTQY
TRBJ1-5,TRBV6-5,ASSYRAAGDNQPQH
TRBJ2-7,TRBV27,ASSLLSASGAYEQY
TRBJ2-5,TRBV5-1,ASRSGGEAQETQY
TRBJ1-1,TRBV28,ASSLGGGGNTEAF
TRBJ2-1,TRBV11-3,ASSPVAGGGQF
TRBJ1-1,TRBV6-6,ASSYSSNTEAF
TRBJ1-2,TRBV28,ASSPPDYGYT